This T cell receptor (beta chain) stems from a study of vaccination and CD4 T cells after COVID-19 (dated by TCRdb to 2021 to 2024). Context from the whole study: Every convalescent patient had a positive nasal swab PCR test for SARS-CoV-2, with mild disease in under ten patients and severe disease in one. In control cultures, a CEFX viral epitope pool was used as positive control, an HIV-1 Nef peptide pool was used as negative control, or no peptide was added. Six males and four females were included in the convalescent cohort, with two Hispanic individuals, seven Caucasians, two Asians and one multiracial person represented. The cultures were stimulated with overlapping spike peptide pools from SARS-CoV-2 and from the common cold coronaviruses HCoV-NL63, HCoV-OC43 and HCoV-229E. Participants received two doses of either the Pfizer-BioNTech BNT162b2 vaccine (n=8) or the Moderna mRNA-1273 vaccine (n=2). In over 8 COVID-19 convalescent patients and a few infection-naive healthy vaccine recipients, researchers compared the spike-specific CD4+ TCR repertoire from before mRNA vaccination with the repertoire from after. The time from the second vaccine dose to post-vaccine blood sampling had a median of 72 days and ranged from about 14 to 250 days. Post-COVID blood samples were collected from convalescent patients a median of roughly 100 days after diagnosis, with a range of about 30 to 161 days.

Points on this clonotype: Its target antigen remains unknown. Base-call qualities are not available, and no considerably larger clone is one nucleotide away.

Sample treatment or condition, as interpreted from the label and publication: approximately nine-day PBMC culture with coronavirus spike peptide pools or control peptides (ViraFEST assay). To expand antigen-specific T cells with peptide pools and then pick out the expanded clonotypes through TCR sequencing, the study relied on the ViraFEST assay. The convalescent patients' positive SARS-CoV-2 PCR tests were from March to December 2020, which was before the Alpha, Beta and Delta variants emerged in the United States. Each well held millions of PBMCs cultured in IMDM containing around 5% human AB serum and around 10 IU/ml IL-2, with about 9.1 ug/ml peptide pools added. Half of the culture medium was replaced with fresh IL-2-containing medium on days 3 and 7. After approximately 11 days of culture, CD4+ T cells were isolated by negative selection with the EasySep CD4+ T cell isolation kit. Ficoll-Paque Plus gradient centrifugation was used to isolate PBMCs from whole blood, and the isolated PBMCs were then either used fresh or cryopreserved at -140C. Culture conditions were generally each tested in triplicate wells.

What the study reported, not specific to this receptor: Relatively few convalescent patients were included in the study, and early timepoints after natural infection were not analyzed. The median number of SARS-CoV-2-reactive clonotypes rose from 20 to 25 after infection to 35 to 45 after vaccination, but the change was not significant. In convalescent patients, a median around 84% of post-vaccine SARS-CoV-2-reactive clones were detected only after vaccination, and vaccine-specific priming was suggested by this finding. Of the vaccine-specific clones found in convalescent patients, nearly all (304 of 307) were mono-reactive for SARS-CoV-2 spike instead of being cross-reactive with common cold coronaviruses.

Including the terminal cysteine and phenylalanine, the CDR3 comprises 14 residues. The only DNA kept is the CDR3, 42 bases in frame from the first base. Unmatched junction bases come to 10, with V trimmed by 6 bases and J by 10 bases. Based on the germline V gene, the CDR1 and CDR2 sequences are MNHNS and SASEGT. The method was PCR. At the Johns Hopkins FTIC core, DNA from the cultured CD4+ T cells underwent TCR sequencing with the Oncomine TCR Beta short-read assay. The QIAamp micro DNA kit was used to extract genomic DNA from the cultured CD4+ T cells. Oncomine TCR Beta libraries made from cultured CD4+ T cells were pooled using unique dual indexes and sequenced on an Illumina iSeq 100. As for the authors' bioinformatics: Non-productive sequences were filtered out, and CDR3s that did not start with C, did not end with F or W, or were shorter than 7 amino acids were discarded. The MANAFEST web application was used to identify antigen-specific clonotypes by comparing peptide-stimulated wells against reference wells and other culture wells. Positive clones required FDR below 0.05, an odds ratio above 5, and productive frequency above 0.1% in at least two of three replicate wells. Clonotypes that were significantly expanded in both SARS-CoV-2 spike wells and at least one common cold coronavirus spike condition were defined as cross-reactive. Levenshtein distances (stringdist) and unrooted phylogenetic trees (ape) in R version 3.6.1 were used to assess CDR3 homology. TCRdb applied fastp at Q25 and MiXCR to the public reads, then kept only in-frame beta chains. Entries are consolidated by CDR3 protein sequence, retaining the most common genes and DNA. What appears here as the V and J calls and clone size reflects TCRdb's work, not the paper's. The sample table lists 9,500 to 10,000 distinct CDR3 sequences, more than 60% of them with a count of one. In total, the top ten clones hold less than 40% of the sample.

This sequence uses TRBV6-1 and TRBJ1-5, with 9 bases aligning to TRBD1. This receptor was taken from a human donor who had recovered from COVID-19. The sequenced material came from CD4+ T cells from blood, cultured in vitro. Read as DNA, the sequence is TGTGCCAGCAGCCAGGACAGGGGCGACCGACCCCAGCATTTT. It codes for CASSQDRGDRPQHF.